This TCR beta chain was retrieved from a study of cytomegalovirus exposure and HLA in healthy donors. Trimming shortened V by 0 bases and J by 1 base, and 11 bases separated the two germline ends. The CDR3 totals 16 residues. Per germline, CDR1 ENHRY and CDR2 SYGVKD. Vbeta (60) and Jbeta (13) primers were used in the PCR. Here immunoSEQ multiplex PCR was the method, and the copy in TCRdb shows in-frame clones only, minus some. The table has 150,000 or so clones, over 65% seen once. The chain carries TRBV10-3 and TRBJ2-3; D uncertain. This sequence originates from a man aged 35-49 years in good health and CMV-seropositive. Source material: PBMCs. CDR3 sequence (DNA): TGTGCCATCAGTGAGTCAGTCGGCGGAGGCACAGATACGCAGTATTTT. Its protein is CAISESVGGGTDTQYF.